Shown below are 25 T cell receptor beta chains from a single sample sequenced in a study of T cell repertoires in cytomegalovirus infection. No antigen has been identified for these receptors. One entry per CDR3 protein, called by TCRdb with MiXCR from the reads. The data show a few hundred thousand distinct CDR3 sequences, around 40% seen once. Sequences were derived from cultured PBMCs, sampled from culture after CMV antigen stimulation. The receptors here all came from a human donor in good health (CMV status not recorded). Some clones in this sample may be carry-over from other donors' samples.

The chain joins TRBV19 to TRBJ2-2; D not certain. Deletions cut 11 bases from V and 2 bases from J, with 18 bases between. The CDR3 is 15 residues long. CDR1 is LNHDA and CDR2 is SQIVND in the germline V gene (reference sequence). CDR3 amino acids: CACSNRAANTGELFF. As DNA, the CDR3 is TGTGCCTGCTCAAACCGGGCAGCCAACACCGGGGAGCTGTTTTTT.

This sequence joins TRBV5-6 and TRBJ2-1, with TRBD2 matching over 9 bases. CDR3 size: 14 residues. The germline V gene encodes CDR1 SGHDT and CDR2 YYEEEE. Trimming took 5 bases from V and 5 from J; bases not matched to a gene: 5. DNA for the CDR3: TGTGCCAGCAGAAGACTAGCGGTTGACAATGAGCAGTTCTTC. Its protein is CASRRLAVDNEQFF.

The rearrangement joins TRBV9 to TRBJ1-1; tentatively, D is TRBD1 (6 bases). Germline assignment: CDR1 SGDLS and CDR2 YYNGEE. V gave up 4 bases and J gave up 1 base, with 17 bases separating them. The length of the CDR3 is 16 residues. The CDR3 protein is CASSPQGGGPNTEAFF. The CDR3, as DNA: TGTGCCAGCAGCCCACAAGGCGGGGGCCCGAACACTGAAGCTTTCTTT.

A note on this clonotype: Since no conserved phenylalanine or tryptophan closes the CDR3, a read error is the likely cause. The chain employs TRBV18 and TRBJ1-2; tentative D call: TRBD1 (6 bases). Germline values: CDR1 KGHSH, CDR2 LQKENI. V was shortened by 3 bases and J by 0 bases, with 11 bases between the two germline ends. The CDR3 has 15 residues. Written as DNA, the CDR3 is TGTGCCAGCTCACCCGGGACACCGGCTAACTATGGCTACACCTTA. Translated, it gives CASSPGTPANYGYTL.

This chain links TRBV6-5 with TRBJ2-5; D perhaps matches TRBD1 (5 bases). Germline values: CDR1 MNHEY, CDR2 SVGAGI. The CDR3 totals 14 residues. Trimming shortened V by 0 bases and J by 5 bases, and 10 bases separated the two germline ends. CDR3 DNA sequence: TGTGCCAGCAGTTACTCGTCCAGGGTGGAGACCCAGTACTTC. Protein sequence: CASSYSSRVETQYF.

This clonotype was seen a few times. The chain uses TRBV7-2 and TRBJ1-2; perhaps TRBD1 as D (6 bases). Trimming pared 2 bases from V and 6 bases from J, leaving 16 bases between. Germline lookup yields CDR1 SGHTA and CDR2 FQGNSA. This CDR3 is 15 amino acids long. The CDR3 is CASSLNRQAFHGYTF. CDR3 bases: TGTGCCAGCAGCTTAAATCGACAGGCGTTCCATGGCTACACCTTC.

The table lists this clonotype with a few counts. Relative to the germline gene, one junction end is altered; a read error may explain this. This chain uses TRBV12-3 or TRBV12-4 with TRBJ2-1, with 9 positions matching TRBD1. The CDR3 is 11 residues long. The CDR3 nucleotides read TGTGCCAGCAGTTTTGGACAGGGGATGCTCTTC. Translating gives CASSFGQGMLF.

The chain combines TRBV6-6 with TRBJ2-1; maybe TRBD2 (5 bases). Deletions cut 11 bases from V and 9 bases from J, with 23 bases between. Looked up from germline, CDR1 is MNHNY and CDR2 is SVGAGI (reference sequence). CDR3 length: 14 amino acids. CDR3 in amino acids: CASWGLALGREQFF. The CDR3 DNA is TGTGCCTCTTGGGGTCTAGCACTAGGTCGTGAGCAGTTCTTC.

The CDR3 loop reads CASTVGVDQPQHF. In nucleotides, the CDR3 is TGTGCCAGCACAGTAGGCGTCGATCAGCCCCAGCATTTT. This chain connects TRBV6-8 to TRBJ1-5; D unresolved. Germline loops: CDR1 MNHGY, CDR2 SAAAGT. The V gene lost 7 bases and the J gene lost 5 bases, with 12 bases spanning the gap. This CDR3 is 13 amino acids long.

The chain joins TRBV12-3 or TRBV12-4 to TRBJ1-2, with D perhaps matching TRBD1 (5 bases). The V and J ends lost 0 bases and 4 bases respectively, with 12 bases between them. CDR3 size: 15 residues. The CDR3 region is CASSLAHGAGYGYTF. CDR3 in DNA: TGTGCCAGCAGTTTAGCGCATGGGGCCGGCTATGGCTACACCTTC.

This clonotype was detected only a few times. The chain combines TRBV20-1 with TRBJ2-5; TRBD2 matches at 8 bases. The length of the CDR3 is 13 residues. The trim removed 6 bases at V and 0 bases at J, leaving 3 bases unmatched. Per germline, CDR1 DFQATT and CDR2 SNEGSKA (reference sequence). The CDR3 coding sequence is TGCAGTGCACGGGGGGGATACCAAGAGACCCAGTACTTC. Amino acid sequence: CSARGGYQETQYF.

This clonotype showed up many times. V gene TRBV7-2 combines with J gene TRBJ2-5; TRBD2 might be the D (5 bases). The V gene lost 10 bases and the J gene lost 5 bases, with 20 bases spanning the gap. The CDR3 contains 14 residues. In germline, CDR1 is SGHTA, CDR2 FQGNSA. This CDR3 reads CATSGSSTRETQYF. The CDR3 DNA is TGTGCCACCTCGGGGTCTAGCACTCGGGAGACCCAGTACTTC.

This chain joins TRBV6-1 and TRBJ2-7; 9 positions agree with TRBD1. The CDR3 is 13 amino acids. J lost 5 bases, V lost 10 bases, and 9 bases had no gene match. In germline, CDR1 is MNHNS, CDR2 SASEGT. CDR3 in amino acids: CATRTGAVDEQYF. The CDR3 DNA sequence: TGTGCCACAAGGACAGGGGCTGTGGACGAGCAGTACTTC.

The rearrangement joins TRBV28 to TRBJ1-1; TRBD1 aligns across 8 bases. J was trimmed by 4 bases and V by 7 bases; bases with no gene match: 14. This CDR3 contains 16 residues. Germline CDR1 is MDHEN and CDR2 is SYDVKM. CDR3 in amino acids: CASTDHDRGWGTEAFF. Written as DNA, the CDR3 is TGTGCCAGCACCGACCACGACAGGGGATGGGGCACTGAAGCTTTCTTT. The variable domain in full, completed from reference TRBV28 and TRBJ1-1, reads DVKVTQSSRYLVKRTGEKVFLECVQDMDHENMFWYRQDPGLGLRLIYFSYDVKMKEKGDIPEGYSVSREKKERFSLILESASTNQTSMYLCASTDHDRGWGTEAFFGQGTRLTVV.

This chain connects TRBV7-9 to TRBJ1-1, with 7 positions matching TRBD1. There are 12 residues in the CDR3. The J segment lost 10 bases and the V segment lost 5 bases, leaving 7 bases of the junction unmatched. The germline gives CDR1 SEHNR, CDR2 FQNEAQ (reference sequence). The CDR3 DNA follows: TGTGCCAGCAGCATACAGGGGCGAGGAGCTTTCTTT. It codes for CASSIQGRGAFF.

In its sample, this clonotype was seen once. This chain uses TRBV18 with TRBJ1-6; no firm D call. V was cut by 1 base and J by 4 bases, with 11 bases left in between. The CDR3 length is 16 residues. Germline values: CDR1 KGHSH, CDR2 LQKENI. CDR3 in amino acids: CASSPLKSSYNSPLHF. The CDR3 nucleotides read TGTGCCAGCTCACCACTGAAGAGTTCGTATAATTCACCCCTCCACTTT.

The rearrangement uses TRBV7-9 and TRBJ1-1; no firm D call. Germline V CDR1 and CDR2: SEHNR, FQNEAQ (reference sequence). V was trimmed by 5 bases and J by 3 bases, leaving 25 bases between them. This CDR3 has 18 amino acids. The chain's CDR3 is CASSTITGPTTRDTEAFF. The DNA for the CDR3 is TGTGCCAGCAGCACCATCACCGGGCCAACTACAAGGGACACTGAAGCTTTCTTT.

This clonotype was recorded only once. This chain links TRBV19 with TRBJ1-1, with no clear D. Germline assignment: CDR1 LNHDA and CDR2 SQIVND (reference sequence). Deletions cut 6 bases from V and 4 bases from J, with 18 bases between. The CDR3 totals 15 residues. The CDR3 protein is CASSLTDLGATEAFF. The CDR3, as DNA: TGTGCCAGTAGCCTAACAGACCTCGGCGCCACTGAAGCTTTCTTT.

This rearrangement joins TRBV7-4 to TRBJ2-3; unclear D gene. This CDR3 region has 16 residues. Per germline, CDR1 SGHVT and CDR2 SQSDAQ. The V gene lost 5 bases and the J gene lost 1 base, with 16 bases spanning the gap. CDR3 DNA sequence: TGTGCCAGCAGCCCCCGAGGCCCGGACCGCACAGATACGCAGTATTTT. It yields the protein CASSPRGPDRTDTQYF. Drawing the rest from reference TRBV7-4 and TRBJ2-3, the complete variable domain is GAGVSQSPRYKVAKRGRDVALRCDSISGHVTLYWYRQTLGQGSEVLTYSQSDAQRDKSGRPSGRFSAERPERSVSTLKIQRTEQGDSAVYLCASSPRGPDRTDTQYFGPGTRLTVL.

The chain recombines TRBV28 with TRBJ1-2, with unresolved D. The CDR3 has 12 residues. V lost 5 bases and J 6 bases, leaving 10 bases between the germline ends. Germline CDR1 reads MDHEN; CDR2 reads SYDVKM. For the CDR3, the DNA is TGTGCCAGCAGTACCCTCCTGGATGGCTACACCTTC. This codes for CASSTLLDGYTF.

The chain has TRBV11-2 and TRBJ1-5, with D hard to call. Trimming cost V 1 base and J 4 bases, with 5 bases left between them. This CDR3 has 13 residues. Germline V CDR1 and CDR2: SGHAT, FQNNGV. The CDR3 bases are TGTGCCAGCAGCTTAGTACTGAATCAGCCCCAGCATTTT. It encodes CASSLVLNQPQHF.

The genes are TRBV24-1 and TRBJ2-3; 8 nucleotides align to TRBD2. The germline CDR1 and CDR2 sequences are KGHDR and SFDVKD. The CDR3 covers 15 residues. V lost 3 bases, J lost 4 bases, and 5 bases stayed unmatched. CDR3 coding DNA: TGTGCCACCAGTGATGGAGGACTAGCTTCAGATACGCAGTATTTT. It encodes CATSDGGLASDTQYF.

The J gene is TRBJ2-3, the V gene TRBV12-3 or TRBV12-4; unclear D gene. The CDR3 contains 14 residues. The V and J ends lost 8 bases and 0 bases respectively, with 12 bases between them. CDR3 in DNA: TGTGCCAGCCGGATGGACGCTAGCACAGATACGCAGTATTTT. As protein: CASRMDASTDTQYF.

The rearrangement joins TRBV4-2 to TRBJ2-5; TRBD2 is a possible D gene (7 bases). V was clipped by 0 bases and J by 5 bases, with 13 bases between them. From germline, CDR1 is LGHNA and CDR2 YNFKEQ. The CDR3 runs to 15 residues. As DNA, the CDR3 is TGTGCCAGCAGCCAAGAAGGGCGGGGGCGGGAGACCCAGTACTTC. The encoded protein is CASSQEGRGRETQYF.

The V call is TRBV12-3 or TRBV12-4, the J call TRBJ2-1; tentative D call: TRBD1 (5 bases). The CDR3 is 12 residues long. Between the trimmed V and J ends, which lost 5 bases and 7 bases, there was a span of 9 bases. The CDR3 loop is CASSPGLNEQFF. The CDR3, as DNA: TGTGCCAGCAGTCCAGGGCTGAATGAGCAGTTCTTC.